What follows describes a single T cell receptor (beta chain). These data are taken from a study of a mutant IDH1 vaccine in newly diagnosed glioma. Overall study: Before enrollment, patients got radiotherapy alone, temozolomide alone, or mostly the combination.

Indicated time point: baseline, week 1 (first vaccination visit). Treatment given: pre-vaccination baseline after standard-of-care therapy. Profiled with immunoSEQ multiplex PCR; TCRdb holds only in-frame clones, not every one. The sample has under 25,000 clones; about 92% are singletons. CDR1 and CDR2 (germline): SGHTA, FQGNSA. The CDR3 contains 14 residues. V shed 5 bases, J shed 7 bases, and the junction held 6 bases outside the gene matches. This chain connects TRBV7-2 to TRBJ1-4; TRBD1 matches 8 bases. This sample comprised PBMCs, obtained from a glioma patient treated with radiotherapy, temozolomide or both. This sequence was found in a man aged 40-55 years with glioma. The CDR3 protein is CASSKDRASEKLFF. The CDR3 coding sequence is TGTGCCAGCAGCAAGGACAGGGCCAGTGAAAAACTGTTTTTT.